This entry lists 10 T cell receptor beta chains sequenced from one sample in a study of blood T cell repertoires in COVID-19. Assay used: immunoSEQ multiplex PCR; TCRdb lists only in-frame clones, some missing. The data contain about 300,000 clones, around 87% of them seen just once; the ten biggest clones take up more than 2%. Sequences were obtained from peripheral blood. The receptors were gathered from a man aged 18 to 35 with active or convalescent COVID-19.

This clone was recorded once. CDR3 loop: CASSIDRGGYNEQFF. The CDR3 region has the DNA TGTGCCAGCAGTATTGACAGGGGAGGGTACAATGAGCAGTTCTTC. The chain links TRBV6-5 to TRBJ2-1, with D tentatively TRBD1 (8 bases). The CDR3 has 15 amino acids. The germline V and J ends were trimmed by 5 bases and 4 bases, with 15 bases remaining between them. Germline CDR1 and CDR2: MNHEY and SVGAGI.

The J gene is TRBJ1-1, the V gene TRBV19; 9 bases map to TRBD1. V dropped 4 bases and J dropped 4; count of bases not matched to a gene: 13. CDR1 and CDR2 from the germline V gene are LNHDA and SQIVND (reference sequence). The length of the CDR3 is 17 residues. DNA for the CDR3: TGTGCCAGTAGTACTCATCCGGGACAGGGCGGCGGCACTGAAGCTTTCTTT. It is translated as CASSTHPGQGGGTEAFF.

This sequence joins TRBV13 and TRBJ2-7; 7 bases line up with TRBD2. This CDR3 is 14 amino acids long. Germline V gives CDR1 PRHDT, CDR2 FYEKMQ (reference sequence). Trimming cost V 6 bases and J 0 bases; bases outside gene matches: 5. The CDR3, as DNA: TGTGCCAGCAGGTCTAGCGGACGCTCCTACGAGCAGTACTTC. The encoded protein is CASRSSGRSYEQYF.

The genes are TRBV19 and TRBJ1-2; D uncertain. Trimming removed 4 bases from V and 0 bases from J, with 15 bases in between. Per germline, CDR1 LNHDA and CDR2 SQIVND (reference sequence). The CDR3 loop spans 16 amino acids. Here the CDR3 DNA reads TGTGCCAGTAGTAAAGTCAGCGGGGTGACTAACTATGGCTACACCTTC. This encodes CASSKVSGVTNYGYTF. The entire variable domain, with the rest obtained from reference TRBV19 and TRBJ1-2, is as follows: DGGITQSPKYLFRKEGQNVTLSCEQNLNHDAMYWYRQDPGQGLRLIYYSQIVNDFQKGDIAEGYSVSREKKESFPLTVTSAQKNPTAFYLCASSKVSGVTNYGYTFGSGTRLTVV.

The chain uses TRBV7-9 and TRBJ2-2, with 7 nucleotides matching TRBD2. Germline V gene lookup returns CDR1 SEHNR and CDR2 FQNEAQ (reference sequence). The CDR3 contains 16 residues. Trimming cost V 5 bases and J 3 bases; bases outside gene matches: 9. The CDR3 nucleotides are TGTGCCAGCAGCCGAGGTTCTAGCGGACACACCGGGGAGCTGTTTTTT. It translates to CASSRGSSGHTGELFF.

The rearrangement joins TRBV5-6 to TRBJ1-2, with 8 bases that match TRBD1. Germline CDR1 and CDR2: SGHDT and YYEEEE. The CDR3 has 15 amino acids. Unmatched junction bases numbered 11, after V lost 4 bases and J lost 6 bases. The CDR3 region is CASSMDRAEWNGYTF. The DNA of the CDR3 is TGTGCCAGCAGCATGGACAGGGCTGAGTGGAATGGCTACACCTTC.

The rearrangement links TRBV6-5 to TRBJ1-1, with D maybe TRBD1 (5 bases). The CDR3 is 14 amino acids. Trimming left V 0 bases short and J 1 base short, with 6 bases between. The germline CDR1 and CDR2 sequences are MNHEY and SVGAGI. The CDR3 bases are TGTGCCAGCAGTTACTCAAGGGGGAACACTGAAGCTTTCTTT. Protein product: CASSYSRGNTEAFF.

This clone was seen just once. The identical CDR3 is also encoded by other nucleotide sequences in the sample. DNA of the CDR3: TGTGCCAGCAGCTTAGGCCATAGCTCCTACGAGCAGTACTTC. This sequence encodes CASSLGHSSYEQYF. The chain is built from TRBV11-2 and TRBJ2-7, with D unclear. Germline CDR1 and CDR2: SGHAT and FQNNGV. The ends were cut back, 1 base at V and 0 bases at J, with 7 bases in the middle. The CDR3 totals 14 residues.

This clone has just one count. The chain recombines TRBV4-1 with TRBJ2-3; D call uncertain. The germline V gene encodes CDR1 MGHRA and CDR2 YSYEKL. The ends were cut back, 1 base at V and 6 bases at J, with 11 bases in the middle. The CDR3 has 14 amino acids. The CDR3 here is CASSQVLDRDTQYF. CDR3 nucleotides: TGCGCCAGCAGCCAAGTTCTAGATAGGGATACGCAGTATTTT.

As for this clone: The sample carries other DNA sequences with the same CDR3. The chain recombines TRBV28 with TRBJ1-2; weak D call: TRBD1 (6 bases). V lost 6 bases and J 5 bases, leaving 13 bases between the germline ends. Germline CDR1 and CDR2: MDHEN and SYDVKM. The CDR3 spans 13 residues. The CDR3 DNA reads as TGTGCCAGCAGCTTCATTCAGGGGTATGGCTACACCTTC. Protein: CASSFIQGYGYTF.